This T cell receptor (beta chain) was sequenced during a study of T cell responses to AZD1222 COVID-19 vaccine. Study observations and caveats: Every sample of the repertoires postdated the peak T cell response. Distributed over spike, vaccine-associated CD4 TCRs predominated at 160-218 and 743-854. Donor demographics were predominantly white British with a female majority; clonal diversity may be underestimated. The number of AZD1222 recipients seropositive at baseline was only 6 or 7.

Profiling relied on immunoSEQ multiplex PCR, and the TCRdb table lists in-frame clones only, not all of them. The sample has approximately 82,000 clones, over 90% seen once. This clone was detected a few times. Its target is not known. Germline CDR1 and CDR2: SGDLS and YYNGEE. The V and J ends lost 0 bases and 2 bases, in that order; junction bases with no gene match: 6. The CDR3 covers 16 residues. V usage is TRBV9 and J usage is TRBJ2-3; 7 positions agree with TRBD1. The starting material was peripheral blood, obtained on day 0 of AZD1222 vaccination. This sequence originates from an adult in good health. The CDR3 spells CASSVDEGAYTDTQYF. The CDR3 DNA follows: TGTGCCAGCAGCGTAGATGAGGGGGCCTACACAGATACGCAGTATTTT.